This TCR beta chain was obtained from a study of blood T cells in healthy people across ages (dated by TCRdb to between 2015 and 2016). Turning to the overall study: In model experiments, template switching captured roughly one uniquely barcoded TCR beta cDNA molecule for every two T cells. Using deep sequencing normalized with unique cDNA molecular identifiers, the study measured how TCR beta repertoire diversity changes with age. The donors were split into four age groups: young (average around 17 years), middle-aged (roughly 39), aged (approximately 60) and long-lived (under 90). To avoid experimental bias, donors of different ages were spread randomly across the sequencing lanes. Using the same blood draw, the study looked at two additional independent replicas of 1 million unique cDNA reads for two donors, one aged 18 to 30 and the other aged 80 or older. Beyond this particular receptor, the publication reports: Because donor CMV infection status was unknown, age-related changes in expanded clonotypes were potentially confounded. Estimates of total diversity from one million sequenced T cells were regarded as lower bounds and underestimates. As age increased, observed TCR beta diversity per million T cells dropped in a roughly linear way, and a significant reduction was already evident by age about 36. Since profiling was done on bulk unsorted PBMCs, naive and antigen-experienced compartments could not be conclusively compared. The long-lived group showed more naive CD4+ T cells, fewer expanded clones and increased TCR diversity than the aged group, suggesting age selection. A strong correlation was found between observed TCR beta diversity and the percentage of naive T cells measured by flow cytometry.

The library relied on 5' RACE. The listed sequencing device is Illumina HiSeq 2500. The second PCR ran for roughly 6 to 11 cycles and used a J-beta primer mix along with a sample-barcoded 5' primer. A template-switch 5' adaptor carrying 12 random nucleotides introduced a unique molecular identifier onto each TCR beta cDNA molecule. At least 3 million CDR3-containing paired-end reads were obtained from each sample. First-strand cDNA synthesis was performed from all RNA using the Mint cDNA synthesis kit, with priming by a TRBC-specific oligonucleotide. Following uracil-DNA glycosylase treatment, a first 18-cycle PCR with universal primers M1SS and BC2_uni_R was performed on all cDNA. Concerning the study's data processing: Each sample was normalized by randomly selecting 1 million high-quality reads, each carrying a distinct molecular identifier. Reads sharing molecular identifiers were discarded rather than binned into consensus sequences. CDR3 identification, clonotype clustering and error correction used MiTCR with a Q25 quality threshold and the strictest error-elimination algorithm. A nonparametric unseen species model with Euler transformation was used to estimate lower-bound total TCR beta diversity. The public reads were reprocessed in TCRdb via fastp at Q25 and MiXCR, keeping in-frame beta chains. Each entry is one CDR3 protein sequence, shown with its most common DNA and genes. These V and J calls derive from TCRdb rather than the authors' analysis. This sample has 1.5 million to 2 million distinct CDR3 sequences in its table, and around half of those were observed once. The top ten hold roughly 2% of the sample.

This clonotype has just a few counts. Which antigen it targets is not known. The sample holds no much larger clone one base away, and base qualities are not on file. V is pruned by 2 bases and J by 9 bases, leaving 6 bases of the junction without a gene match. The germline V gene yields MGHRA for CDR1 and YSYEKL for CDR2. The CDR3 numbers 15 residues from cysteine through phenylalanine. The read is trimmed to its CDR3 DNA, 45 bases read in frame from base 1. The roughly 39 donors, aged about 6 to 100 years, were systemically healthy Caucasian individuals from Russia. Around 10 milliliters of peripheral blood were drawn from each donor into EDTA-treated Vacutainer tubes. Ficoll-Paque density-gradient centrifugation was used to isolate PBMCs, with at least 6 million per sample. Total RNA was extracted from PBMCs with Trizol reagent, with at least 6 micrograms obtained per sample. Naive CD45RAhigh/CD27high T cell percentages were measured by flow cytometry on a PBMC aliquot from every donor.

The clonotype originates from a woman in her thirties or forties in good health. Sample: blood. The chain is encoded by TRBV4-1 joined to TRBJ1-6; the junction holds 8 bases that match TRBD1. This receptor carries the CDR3 CASSQIQGVSSPLHF. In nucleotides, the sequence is TGCGCCAGCAGCCAAATACAGGGGGTCTCTTCACCCCTCCACTTT.